The clone carrying this T cell receptor (beta chain) came up a few times. The method was immunoSEQ multiplex PCR; TCRdb's version includes in-frame clones alone and lacks a portion of them. The table has about 240,000 clones, about 83% seen once. Trimming took 9 bases from V and 6 from J; bases not matched to a gene: 6. Germline V gene sequence: CDR1 LNHDA, CDR2 SQIVND (reference sequence). The CDR3 totals 13 residues. The sample is drawn from a study of blood T cell repertoires in COVID-19. Turning to the study itself: The United States, Italy and Spain supplied acute and convalescent COVID-19 samples. PBMCs, B-cell-depleted T cells, or T cells were the source of the cDNA or gDNA that made up the material.

Material: peripheral blood. This chain connects TRBV19 to TRBJ2-2; TRBD1 matches 8 bases. The clonotype originates from a man at least 80 years old with acute or convalescent COVID-19. This CDR3 reads CARGNRGSGELFF. CDR3 in DNA: TGTGCCAGAGGGAACAGGGGGTCCGGGGAGCTGTTTTTT.